A selection of T cell receptor beta chains follows, all from one sample in a study of vaccination effects on CD4 cells after COVID-19. These receptors have no identified antigens. Measured with immunoSEQ multiplex PCR; TCRdb has only the in-frame clones, and not every one. The sample yields 40,000 to 50,000 clones, 65% to 75% seen once. The sequencing used CD4+ T cells from PBMCs cultured with HCoV-OC43 spike peptides, collected after COVID-19 vaccination. These receptor sequences come from a human donor who received a COVID-19 vaccine. The CDR3 runs from the conserved cysteine through the conserved F or W. The D gene is left open where the match is weak. Rows may omit the clone size; those that give it use once, few, many or a size class.

cdr3_nt,cdr3_aa,j_call,d_call,clone_size,v_call
TGTGCCAGTAGTATAGGCGGGGCCCCTCAAGAGACCCAGTACTTC,CASSIGGAPQETQYF,TRBJ2-5,NA,NA,TRBV19
TGCGCCAGCAGCTCCGAGCAGTTAATCTACACCTTC,CASSSEQLIYTF,TRBJ1-2,NA,NA,TRBV5-1
TGTGCCAGCAGTGAAAACCGGGACAGGGGCCAGTACTTC,CASSENRDRGQYF,TRBJ2-7,TRBD1,NA,TRBV6-1
TGTGCCAGCAGTGTCCGGACAGATACGCAGTATTTT,CASSVRTDTQYF,TRBJ2-3,NA,NA,TRBV25-1
TGCAGCGTTGAAGTCCAGCAAGAGACCCAGTACTTC,CSVEVQQETQYF,TRBJ2-5,NA,NA,TRBV29-1
TGTGCCAGCAGTTTATTGCTAGGAGGAGATACGCAGTATTTT,CASSLLLGGDTQYF,TRBJ2-3,NA,NA,TRBV28
TGCGCCAGTGCTGACTCCCCTAGCTCCTACAATGAGCAGTTCTTC,CASADSPSSYNEQFF,TRBJ2-1,NA,NA,TRBV4-1
TGTGCCACCCTCCGGGGGACAGGGGGTGGTGGCTACACCTTC,CATLRGTGGGGYTF,TRBJ1-2,TRBD1,NA,TRBV2
TGTGCCAGCAGCTTCGGGCCCTCCTCTGGAAACACCATATATTTT,CASSFGPSSGNTIYF,TRBJ1-3,NA,NA,TRBV7-2
TGCAGCGTTGAAGTGGGACAGGGGGCAGGGTCCTATGGCTACACCTTC,CSVEVGQGAGSYGYTF,TRBJ1-2,TRBD1,NA,TRBV29-1
TGTGCCAGCAAGAAGAACACCGGGGAGCTGTTTTTT,CASKKNTGELFF,TRBJ2-2,NA,NA,TRBV6-6
TGTGCCAGCAGCCAAGGGACAGGCCGTTTCGATTATGGCTACACCTTC,CASSQGTGRFDYGYTF,TRBJ1-2,TRBD1,few,TRBV7-9
TGTGCCAGCAGCCTTGACTTGGGCTACACCTTC,CASSLDLGYTF,TRBJ1-2,NA,few,TRBV3-1/TRBV3-2
TGTGCCAGCTCACCACTGGGGGTCTACGAGCAGTACTTC,CASSPLGVYEQYF,TRBJ2-7,NA,NA,TRBV18
TGTGCCAGCAGCCGACAGGGGTCCAATTCACCCCTCCACTTT,CASSRQGSNSPLHF,TRBJ1-6,TRBD1,NA,TRBV3-1/TRBV3-2
TGCAGCGTTGACGCCACGAACACCGGGGAGCTGTTTTTT,CSVDATNTGELFF,TRBJ2-2,NA,NA,TRBV29-1
TGTGCCAGCAGTTATATAGGCAGGGCTCGCGAGCAGTACTTC,CASSYIGRAREQYF,TRBJ2-7,NA,NA,TRBV6-6
TGTGCCAGCAGCCAAACACAGGGGACGCACGAGCAGTACTTC,CASSQTQGTHEQYF,TRBJ2-7,TRBD1,once,TRBV3-1/TRBV3-2
TGTGCCAGCAGCCAAGATCCGACTAGCGGGGTAAACGAGCAGTACTTC,CASSQDPTSGVNEQYF,TRBJ2-7,TRBD2,few,TRBV4-2
TGCAGCGTTGCTCAGGGGGCCGAGGGGACCCAGTACTTC,CSVAQGAEGTQYF,TRBJ2-5,TRBD1,NA,TRBV29-1
TGTGCCAGCAGCCAAGGTCAGCGAGAAGCTTTCTTT,CASSQGQREAFF,TRBJ1-1,NA,NA,TRBV3-1/TRBV3-2
TGTGCCAGCTCACCTGACAGAAATCAGCCCCAGCATTTT,CASSPDRNQPQHF,TRBJ1-5,NA,NA,TRBV18
TGTGCCAGTAGCCAACCCGGGAGCAAGCAGATATATGGCTACACCTTC,CASSQPGSKQIYGYTF,TRBJ1-2,NA,NA,TRBV19
TGTGCCTGGAGCATACAGGGCCAACAGCCCCAGCATTTT,CAWSIQGQQPQHF,TRBJ1-5,NA,NA,TRBV30
TGTGCCAGCAGCCTCGGACAGGGAGGGCTCATGAACACTGAAGCTTTCTTT,CASSLGQGGLMNTEAFF,TRBJ1-1,TRBD1,once,TRBV7-6
TGTGCCAGCAGTGAAGTAGGTGAGCAGTTCTTC,CASSEVGEQFF,TRBJ2-1,NA,NA,TRBV6-1
TGTGCCAGCAGCTTGCAGGGGGCTTCAAAAGAGACCCAGTACTTC,CASSLQGASKETQYF,TRBJ2-5,TRBD1,NA,TRBV11-3
TGTGTCACAGGGACGGTAAATCAGCCCCAGCATTTT,CVTGTVNQPQHF,TRBJ1-5,NA,NA,TRBV7-5
TGCAGTGCTAGCTTAGATACGCAGTATTTT,CSASLDTQYF,TRBJ2-3,NA,NA,TRBV20-1
TGTGCCAGCAGTGACGGGACAGGGGGGCGGTCTGAAGCTTTCTTT,CASSDGTGGRSEAFF,TRBJ1-1,TRBD1,NA,TRBV6-4
TGTGCCAGCAGTTTGTACAGGGGGCATGGAAACATTCAGTACTTC,CASSLYRGHGNIQYF,TRBJ2-4,TRBD1,NA,TRBV27
TGTGCCATCAGGCGGGCCCCGGAGGGTTCTGGGGCCAACGTCCTGACTTTC,CAIRRAPEGSGANVLTF,TRBJ2-6,NA,NA,TRBV10-3
TGTGCCATCAGTGAGCTCCGGGACAGGGGGGGCCTAAACACCGGGGAGCTGTTTTTT,CAISELRDRGGLNTGELFF,TRBJ2-2,TRBD1,NA,TRBV10-3
TGTGCCAGCAGCTTAGGTACAGATACGCAGTATTTT,CASSLGTDTQYF,TRBJ2-3,NA,NA,TRBV7-9
TGTGCCAGCTCACCAGAGTTTGTAACAGAAGCTTTCTTT,CASSPEFVTEAFF,TRBJ1-1,NA,NA,TRBV18
TGTGCCAGCAGCTTAGTTCTGACGGGACAAGAGACCCAGTACTTC,CASSLVLTGQETQYF,TRBJ2-5,NA,NA,TRBV7-8
TGTGCCAGCAGCTTTAACCGGGACAGCTCCTACGAGCAGTACTTC,CASSFNRDSSYEQYF,TRBJ2-7,TRBD1,few,TRBV11-2
TGTGCCAGCAGCTCCGGGGACAGGGGTAACAAAAACATTCAGTACTTC,CASSSGDRGNKNIQYF,TRBJ2-4,TRBD1,few,TRBV7-9
TGTGCCACCAGTGACCCGACAGGGCTTCACGATGCAGATACGCAGTATTTT,CATSDPTGLHDADTQYF,TRBJ2-3,TRBD1,once,TRBV24-1
TGCGCCAGCAGCCATAGGACCGGGACAGGGAACGGCTACACCTTC,CASSHRTGTGNGYTF,TRBJ1-2,TRBD1,NA,TRBV4-1
TGTGCCAGCAGTGAGGTTAATAATGGCTACACCTTC,CASSEVNNGYTF,TRBJ1-2,NA,NA,TRBV6-1
TGTGCCAGCAGTCCGGCAGGGCTCAGCAATCAGCCCCAGCATTTT,CASSPAGLSNQPQHF,TRBJ1-5,NA,NA,TRBV25-1
TGCAGCGTTGAAATTGAGACAGGGGGTATTTACGAGCAGTACTTC,CSVEIETGGIYEQYF,TRBJ2-7,TRBD1,NA,TRBV29-1
TGTGCCAGCAGCCAAGATGCAGGGATTGGGCTTGGTGGCTACACCTTC,CASSQDAGIGLGGYTF,TRBJ1-2,NA,NA,TRBV3-1/TRBV3-2
TGTGCCAGCAGCCAAGAAGGCTCTGGAAACACCATATATTTT,CASSQEGSGNTIYF,TRBJ1-3,NA,NA,TRBV3-1/TRBV3-2
TGCGCCAGCAGCCATATTCATCTTATCGAGCAGTACTTC,CASSHIHLIEQYF,TRBJ2-7,NA,NA,TRBV4-1